This T cell receptor beta chain comes out of a study of T cell changes during pregnancy in multiple sclerosis. Produced via immunoSEQ multiplex PCR; TCRdb's table is partial and in-frame only. The data hold some 70,000 clones, with around nine tenths observed a single time. CDR1 is SGHRS, CDR2 YFSETQ, per germline. CDR3 length: 16 amino acids. V dropped 3 bases and J dropped 5; count of bases not matched to a gene: 5. The material sequenced was peripheral blood, taken after pregnancy. The V and J genes are TRBV5-1 and TRBJ2-5; 15 positions agree with TRBD2. The sequence came from a female donor in good health, enrolled as a control in a pregnancy study. CDR3 sequence: CASSSRTSGGAETQYF. The CDR3 nucleotides read TGCGCCAGCAGCTCCCGGACTAGCGGGGGGGCGGAGACCCAGTACTTC.